This T cell receptor beta chain was sequenced in a study of blood T cell repertoires in COVID-19. Study background: Spain, Italy and the United States supplied samples that represented acute and convalescent COVID-19. T cells, B-cell-depleted T cells, or PBMCs provided the cDNA or gDNA that served as material.

This clone was counted once. Authors' data handling: Nucleated cell number was recorded as an estimate derived from reference gene primer amplification. Sequencing was performed with immunoSEQ multiplex PCR; in TCRdb, only in-frame clones are kept and a portion is missing. V and J calls and clone size are given by that table; D and trimming were obtained from the DNA. The sample has roughly 71,000 clones; 75% to 90% are singletons. The CDR3 extends over 15 amino acids. Germline CDR1 and CDR2: SNHLY and FYNNEI. Trimming stripped 3 bases from V and 7 bases from J, with 13 bases between. J is TRBJ1-6 and V is TRBV2; D uncertain. The material sequenced was peripheral blood. The sequence came from a man in his 70s who had recovered from COVID-19. The CDR3 reads CASSDSSTRNSPLHF. As DNA, the CDR3 is TGTGCCAGCAGTGATAGCAGCACCCGGAATTCACCCCTCCACTTT.